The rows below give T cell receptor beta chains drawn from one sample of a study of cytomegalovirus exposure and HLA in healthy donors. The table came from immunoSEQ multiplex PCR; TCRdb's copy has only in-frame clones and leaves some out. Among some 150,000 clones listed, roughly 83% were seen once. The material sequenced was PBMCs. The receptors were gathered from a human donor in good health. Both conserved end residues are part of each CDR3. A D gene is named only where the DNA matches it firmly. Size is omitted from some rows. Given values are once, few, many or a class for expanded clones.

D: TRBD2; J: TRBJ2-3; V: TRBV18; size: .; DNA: TGTGCCAGCTCACCATTAGGCGCGGGAGGGCCGAGTAGCACAGATACGCAGTATTTT; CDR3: CASSPLGAGGPSSTDTQYF
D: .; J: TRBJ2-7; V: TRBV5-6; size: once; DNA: TGTGCCAGCAGCTTCCGGTGGTTCCACCCCCAGCAGTACTTC; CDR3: CASSFRWFHPQQYF
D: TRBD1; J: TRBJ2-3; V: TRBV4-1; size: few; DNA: TGCGCCAGCAGCCAGCCGGGACAGGGGGTAGATACGCAGTATTTT; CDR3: CASSQPGQGVDTQYF
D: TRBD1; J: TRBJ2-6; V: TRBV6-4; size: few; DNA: TGTGCTACCTCCGGGACAGGGGGTGCTGGGGCCAACGTCCTGACTTTC; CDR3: CATSGTGGAGANVLTF
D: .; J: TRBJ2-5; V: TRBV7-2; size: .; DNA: TGTGCCAGCAGTCTGAAGACCGGGGAGACCCAGTACTTC; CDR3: CASSLKTGETQYF
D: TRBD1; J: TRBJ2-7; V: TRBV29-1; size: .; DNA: TGCAGCGTAAAGGGGACAGGGGGCGCCACCTACGAGCAGTACTTC; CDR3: CSVKGTGGATYEQYF
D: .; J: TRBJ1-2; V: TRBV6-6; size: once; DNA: TGTGCCAGCAGTCTACGAAGCCCACAGGGTTTCTATGGCTACACCTTC; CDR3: CASSLRSPQGFYGYTF
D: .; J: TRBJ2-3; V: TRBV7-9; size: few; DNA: TGTGCCAGCAGCTTAGCGCCTAGCGCTAGCACAGATACGCAGTATTTT; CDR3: CASSLAPSASTDTQYF
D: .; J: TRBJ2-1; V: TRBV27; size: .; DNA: TGTGCCAGCAGCTCTAGGAATGAGCAGTTCTTC; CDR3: CASSSRNEQFF
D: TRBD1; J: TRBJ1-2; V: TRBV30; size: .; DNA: TGTGCCGGGGGACAGCCCCAGGTTGGCTATGGCTACACCTTC; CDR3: CAGGQPQVGYGYTF
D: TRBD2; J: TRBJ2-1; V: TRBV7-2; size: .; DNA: TGTGCCAGCAGCTTATCGGGAGGGGCTTATGAGCAGTTCTTC; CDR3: CASSLSGGAYEQFF
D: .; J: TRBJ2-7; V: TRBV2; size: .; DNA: TGTGCCAGCAGTTGGAGGGGCAATAGCGACGAGCAGTACTTC; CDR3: CASSWRGNSDEQYF
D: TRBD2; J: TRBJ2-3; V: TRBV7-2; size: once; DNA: TGTGCCAGCAGCTCCCCCACGACTAGCGTAGATACGCAGTATTTT; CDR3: CASSSPTTSVDTQYF
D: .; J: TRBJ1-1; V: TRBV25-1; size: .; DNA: TGTGCCAGCAGTGACTCCGGACACCGCACTGAAGCTTTCTTT; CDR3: CASSDSGHRTEAFF
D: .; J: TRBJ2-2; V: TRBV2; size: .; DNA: TGTGCCAGCAGTAGGGGACTCCTCGGGGAGCTGTTTTTT; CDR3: CASSRGLLGELFF
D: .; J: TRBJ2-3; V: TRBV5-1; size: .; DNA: TGCGCCAGCAGCTTGGGGGGAGCTCTTGCCGGCACAGATACGCAGTATTTT; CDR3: CASSLGGALAGTDTQYF
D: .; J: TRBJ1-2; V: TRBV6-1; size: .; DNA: TGTGCCAGCAGTGAAAGGGAGCTGTATGGCTACACCTTC; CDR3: CASSERELYGYTF
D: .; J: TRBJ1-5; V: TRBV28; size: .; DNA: TGTGCCAGCAGTCCGGGGGAGGAGCCTGCCTATAGCAATCAGCCCCAGCATTTT; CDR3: CASSPGEEPAYSNQPQHF
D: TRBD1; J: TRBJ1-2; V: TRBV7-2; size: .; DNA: TGTGCCAGCAGCCCCGGGACAGGGGGATACTATGGCTACACCTTC; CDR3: CASSPGTGGYYGYTF
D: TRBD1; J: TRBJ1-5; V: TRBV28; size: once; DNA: TGTGCCAGCAGTCCGGACAGGGCAAATCAGCCCCAGCATTTT; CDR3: CASSPDRANQPQHF
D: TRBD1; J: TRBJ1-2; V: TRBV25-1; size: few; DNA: TGTGCCAGCAGTCAACCGGACAGGGAGCTTAACTATGGCTACACCTTC; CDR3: CASSQPDRELNYGYTF
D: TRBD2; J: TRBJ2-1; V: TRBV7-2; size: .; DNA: TGTGCCAGCAGCATCGACACTAGCGGGAGGCTCAATGAGCAGTTCTTC; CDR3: CASSIDTSGRLNEQFF
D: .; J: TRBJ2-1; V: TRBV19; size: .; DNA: TGTGCCAGTAGTATAGAGGACAGCTCCTACAATGAGCAGTTCTTC; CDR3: CASSIEDSSYNEQFF
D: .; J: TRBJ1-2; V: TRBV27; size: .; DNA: TGTGCCAGCAAAGGGAGAGGTCTAGGGTTTAACTATGGCTACACCTTC; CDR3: CASKGRGLGFNYGYTF
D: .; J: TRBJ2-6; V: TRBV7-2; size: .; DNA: TGTGCCAGCAGCTTAGGGGCCGACTCTGGGGCCAACGTCCTGACTTTC; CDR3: CASSLGADSGANVLTF
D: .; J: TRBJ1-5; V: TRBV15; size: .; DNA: TGTGCCACCAGCAGAGACCTCAGGGGAAGCTATAGCAATCAGCCCCAGCATTTT; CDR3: CATSRDLRGSYSNQPQHF
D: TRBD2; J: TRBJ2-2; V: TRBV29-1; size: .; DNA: TGCAGCGTTGAAGTTCCTCCTAGCGGGAGCACCGGGGAGCTGTTTTTT; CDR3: CSVEVPPSGSTGELFF
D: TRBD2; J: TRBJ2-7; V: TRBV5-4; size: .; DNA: TGTGCCAGCGCCTTAGCGGGGGGTTCCTACGAGCAGTACTTC; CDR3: CASALAGGSYEQYF
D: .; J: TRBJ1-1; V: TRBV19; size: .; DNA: TGTGCCAGTAGTACTACAGGCCCTGAAGCTTTCTTT; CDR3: CASSTTGPEAFF
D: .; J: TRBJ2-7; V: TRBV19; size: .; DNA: TGTGCCAGTAGTATCGGGTTGGGCCAGGGCCCCTACGAGCAGTACTTC; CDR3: CASSIGLGQGPYEQYF
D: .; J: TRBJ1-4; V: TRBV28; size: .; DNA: TGTGCCAGCAGTTTAGGTAGCCATAATGAAAAACTGTTTTTT; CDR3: CASSLGSHNEKLFF
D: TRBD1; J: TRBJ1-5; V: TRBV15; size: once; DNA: TGTGCCACCAGCAGAGAAGGGACAGGGTGGGGTGGCAATCAGCCCCAGCATTTT; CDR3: CATSREGTGWGGNQPQHF
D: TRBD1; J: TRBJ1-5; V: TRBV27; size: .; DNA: TGTGCCAGCAGTTCCGGACAGGGGAGGAATAGCAATCAGCCCCAGCATTTT; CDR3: CASSSGQGRNSNQPQHF
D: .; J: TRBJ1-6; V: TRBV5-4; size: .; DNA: TGTGCCAGCAGCTTCCCGAATTCACCCCTCCACTTT; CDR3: CASSFPNSPLHF
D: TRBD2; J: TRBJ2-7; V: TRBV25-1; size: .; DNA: TGTGCCAGCAGTGGGAACTTAGCGGGAGACTACGAGCAGTACTTC; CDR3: CASSGNLAGDYEQYF
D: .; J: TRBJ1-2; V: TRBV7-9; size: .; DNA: TGTGCAATAAGCACGGAGTCATATAACTATGGCTACACCTTC; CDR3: CAISTESYNYGYTF
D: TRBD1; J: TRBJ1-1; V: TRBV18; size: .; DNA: TGTGCCAGCTCACCACAGACCGGGACAGGGGGCGCTGGGAGCACTGAAGCTTTCTTT; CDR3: CASSPQTGTGGAGSTEAFF
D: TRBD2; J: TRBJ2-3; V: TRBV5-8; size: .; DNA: TGTGCCAGCAGAAAGCGGGAGGACTTCACAGATACGCAGTATTTT; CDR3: CASRKREDFTDTQYF
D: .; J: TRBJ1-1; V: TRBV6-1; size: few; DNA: TGTGCCAGCAGTGAATATAACAAACGGAACACTGAAGCTTTCTTT; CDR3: CASSEYNKRNTEAFF
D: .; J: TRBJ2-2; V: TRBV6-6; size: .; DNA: TGTGCCAGCAGTTACCTGAAGGGGACCGGGGAGCTGTTTTTT; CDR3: CASSYLKGTGELFF
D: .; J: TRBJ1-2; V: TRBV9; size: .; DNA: TGTGCCAGCAGCCCGAGGACGGACAGAGTTAACTATGGCTACACCTTC; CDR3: CASSPRTDRVNYGYTF
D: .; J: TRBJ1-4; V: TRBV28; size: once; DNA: TGTGCCAGCAGTTTAGTCGGGGGGTTAGGCGAAAAACTGTTTTTT; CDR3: CASSLVGGLGEKLFF
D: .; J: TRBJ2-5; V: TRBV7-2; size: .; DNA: TGTGCCAGCAGCTTAGTCGGAGCCGTCACAGAGACCCAGTACTTC; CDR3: CASSLVGAVTETQYF
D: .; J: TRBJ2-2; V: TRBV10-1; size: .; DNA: TGCGCCAGCAGTGAACGGGGGTCCGGGGAGCTGTTTTTT; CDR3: CASSERGSGELFF
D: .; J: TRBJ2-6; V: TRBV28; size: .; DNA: TGTGCCAGCACCAAGGCCAACGTCCTGACTTTC; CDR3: CASTKANVLTF
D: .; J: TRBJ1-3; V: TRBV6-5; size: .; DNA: TGTGCCAGCACGGCCCAGGACTCGAGGGGGAACACCATATATTTT; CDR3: CASTAQDSRGNTIYF
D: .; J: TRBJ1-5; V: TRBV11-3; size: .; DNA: TGTGCCAGCAGCTCAAACCGTGACAGCCTCAGGAACTATAGCAATCAGCCCCAGCATTTT; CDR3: CASSSNRDSLRNYSNQPQHF